This T cell receptor (beta chain) derives from a study of CD8+ T cells in alopecia areata. Study-level background: Using the percentage of affected scalp area, treated patients' severity was scored.

TCR sequencing used cDNA made by reverse transcription of extracted RNA. Repertoires were generated with immunoSEQ multiplex PCR, while TCRdb's copy carries only in-frame clones and drops some. This sample carries about 190,000 clones, around 60% of them seen once, and the ten largest clones take around 0.7%. As to treatment: oral pan-JAK inhibitor, 5-10 mg twice daily. The sequencing here drew on CD4+ T cells sorted from blood, taken at week 4, from a patient treated with tofacitinib. This TCR was sampled from a human donor with alopecia areata.

CDR3 sequence reads: CASSQVAWANEKLFF. The CDR3 DNA is TGCGCCAGCAGCCAAGTGGCCTGGGCTAATGAAAAACTGTTTTTT. The chain has TRBV4-1 and TRBJ1-4; no clear D gene. The CDR3 is 15 amino acids. Looked up from germline, CDR1 is MGHRA and CDR2 is YSYEKL. The V and J ends lost 1 base and 3 bases respectively, with 9 bases between them.